This TCR beta chain was recorded in a study of lymphopenia after photon versus proton radiotherapy. The CDR3 consists of 16 residues. CDR1 SGDLS and CDR2 YYNGEE come from the germline V gene. V was pared by 0 bases and J by 3 bases, with 14 bases between. Assay used: immunoSEQ multiplex PCR; TCRdb lists only in-frame clones, some missing. The sample yields approximately 4,900 clones, around 88% seen once. Study-wide results and limits: Only patients who died were analyzed for survival; proton advantage is unproven. Proton therapy kept repertoires fairly stable, unlike photons, which gained effector/memory cells. Larger post-nadir TCR diversity loss correlated inversely with survival in deceased patients. Post-nadir diversity loss with photons came from oligoclonal expansion, particularly CD8+ Temra cells.

Concerning this clone: No antigen is known for it.

The V gene is TRBV9, the J gene TRBJ2-3, with D possibly called TRBD1 or TRBD2 (6 bases each). The sequence was obtained from a man older than 75 with cholangiocarcinoma. Sample: peripheral blood, taken from a patient treated with photon-based radiotherapy. This CDR3 reads CASSVAGGQGTDTQYF. The CDR3 DNA reads as TGTGCCAGCAGCGTAGCCGGGGGCCAGGGGACAGATACGCAGTATTTT.